Listed below are T cell receptor beta chains from one sample, sequenced in a study of Graves' ophthalmopathy and Graves' hyperthyroidism. TCRdb analysed the multiplex PCR reads with MiXCR anew, one entry per CDR3 protein. The sample has some 360,000 distinct CDR3 sequences; approximately 18% are singletons. Specimen: peripheral blood. The origin of the receptors is an adult woman with stable Graves' hyperthyroidism. Each CDR3 is given without its conserved first and last residue. Where a row states a size, it is once, few, many or the class of an expanded clone; other rows omit it.

V	size	J	CDR3
TRBV12-3/TRBV12-4	NA	TRBJ1-1	ASSGLGRTYTEAF
TRBV11-2	many	TRBJ2-6	ASSLHGPGVGANVLT
TRBV2	few	TRBJ2-2	ASSGGRGSTGELF
TRBV6-1	NA	TRBJ1-2	ASRPEQGPYGYT
TRBV6-2/TRBV6-3	many	TRBJ2-5	ASSYAGLVGMYQETQY
TRBV6-1	many	TRBJ2-5	ASKHEAGTAEETQY
TRBV2	many	TRBJ2-7	ASSENGRSYEQY
TRBV9	NA	TRBJ1-2	ASSAAQSTGGYGYT
TRBV5-1	few	TRBJ1-1	TSSLGVMNTEAF
TRBV30	many	TRBJ2-7	AWSVAGTGVREQY
TRBV6-5	many	TRBJ2-5	ASSWSRTQETQY
TRBV5-4	once	TRBJ2-7	ASSLGGTSGMYEQY
TRBV12-3/TRBV12-4	many	TRBJ2-7	ASSSSLYEQY
TRBV12-3/TRBV12-4	few	TRBJ2-5	ASTSGLRKGLGTQY
TRBV5-1	many	TRBJ2-7	ASAYRGVGYEQY
TRBV11-1	NA	TRBJ2-7	ASSTAGQWTSSYEQY
TRBV10-1	few	TRBJ2-2	ASRGQFTGELF
TRBV15	many	TRBJ2-2	ATASIESTGELF
TRBV28	few	TRBJ2-4	ASSLSWGRMNIKY
TRBV5-5	many	TRBJ2-5	ASSFSGRGLAETQY
TRBV12-3/TRBV12-4	many	TRBJ2-7	ASMRDRESYEQY
TRBV10-2	few	TRBJ2-1	ASSDPPYNEQF
TRBV7-6	many	TRBJ2-6	ASSLSRSGANVLT
TRBV12-3/TRBV12-4	many	TRBJ2-7	ASSPGPYYEQY
TRBV7-8	few	TRBJ1-6	ASAAGGRDSPLH